This TCR beta chain was recovered during a study of T cell repertoires in cytomegalovirus infection. On the study more broadly: The public TCR beta signatures pointed to both CMV infection and matching HLA type. General study results and limits: What dominated the ex vivo response were HLA-C-restricted CMV-specific TCR beta clonotypes. Frequencies of public TCR beta families were cumulated, and this identified carriers of CMV plus the relevant HLA.

CDR1 and CDR2 from the germline V gene are MGHRA and YSYEKL. The germline V and J ends were trimmed by 2 bases and 4 bases, with 12 bases remaining between them. CDR3 length: 14 amino acids. Using its own MiXCR run on the reads, TCRdb lists one record per CDR3 protein. This sample carries 200,000 or so distinct CDR3 sequences, roughly 34% of them seen once, and the ten largest clones take around 60%. A few counts support this clonotype. Its target is unknown. The origin of this receptor is a human donor in good health (CMV status not recorded). Some clones in this sample may be carry-over from other donors' samples. This sequence joins TRBV4-1 and TRBJ2-7, with a possible D match to TRBD2 (5 bases). The sample here was CD8+ T cells from cultured PBMCs, taken from culture after CMV antigen stimulation. CDR3 coding DNA: TGCGCCAGCAGCCAATATATGACGGGGTACGAGCAGTACTTC. It encodes CASSQYMTGYEQYF.